The 14 T cell receptor beta chains below come from one sample, sequenced in a study of blood T cells in healthy people across ages. Using a J-beta primer mix together with a sample-barcoded 5' primer, a second PCR was run for roughly 6 to 11 cycles. TCRdb reanalysed the 5' RACE reads using MiXCR and keeps one entry per CDR3 protein. The sample carries 600,000 to 900,000 distinct CDR3 sequences, about 26% recorded once. This sample was shared with a second study, whose subject was T cells of mothers and their children.

Material: blood. All receptors derive from a boy aged 10-17 years in good health.

A few counts support this clonotype. The genes are TRBV20-1 and TRBJ1-2, with D perhaps matching TRBD1 (6 bases). Germline values: CDR1 DFQATT, CDR2 SNEGSKA (reference sequence). V lost 6 bases and J lost 7, with 15 bases in between. The CDR3 contains 12 residues. CDR3 sequence reads: CSANSQGVGYTF. The DNA for the CDR3 is TGCAGTGCCAACTCACAGGGAGTTGGCTACACCTTC.

CDR3 sequence reads: CASSEVIDRVFQYF. CDR3 DNA sequence: TGTGCCAGCAGTGAAGTAATAGACAGGGTTTTTCAGTACTTC. V and J are TRBV25-1 and TRBJ2-5; 7 bases fit TRBD1. Germline trimming cut 2 bases from V and 11 bases from J; bases unmatched to any gene: 11. The CDR3 contains 14 residues. Germline CDR1 reads MGHDK; CDR2 reads SYGVNS.

This chain connects TRBV4-1 to TRBJ2-2, with TRBD2 as a possible D gene (5 bases). This CDR3 is 15 amino acids long. The V gene lost 2 bases and the J gene lost 6 bases, with 13 bases spanning the gap. Germline V CDR1 and CDR2: MGHRA, YSYEKL. CDR3 sequence (DNA): TGCGCCAGCAGCCAACCCCCCGGAGGCCCCGGGGAGCTGTTTTTT. It encodes CASSQPPGGPGELFF.

J is TRBJ1-2 and V is TRBV3-1; 7 nucleotides agree with TRBD1. Germline trimming cut 3 bases from V and 1 base from J; bases unmatched to any gene: 5. The CDR3 is 15 amino acids. Germline assignment: CDR1 LGHDT and CDR2 YNNKEL (reference sequence). CDR3 bases: TGTGCCAGCAGCCAGAGGGACAGAAGTAACTATGGCTACACCTTC. Residues: CASSQRDRSNYGYTF.

The rearrangement joins TRBV5-1 to TRBJ1-1; 8 bases agree with TRBD1. The CDR3 runs 14 residues. CDR1 is SGHRS and CDR2 is YFSETQ in the germline V gene. V dropped 4 bases and J dropped 10; count of bases not matched to a gene: 12. CDR3 DNA sequence: TGCGCCAGCAGCGCCTCAGGGGGCAAGGAACGAGCTTTCTTT. Translated: CASSASGGKERAFF.

This clonotype was seen ten or more times. CDR3 protein: CASSITYPGQLAQETQYF. As DNA, the CDR3 is TGTGCCAGCAGCATCACCTATCCGGGCCAGTTAGCCCAAGAGACCCAGTACTTC. V gene TRBV7-6 combines with J gene TRBJ2-5; D is ambiguous. V was trimmed by 5 bases and J by 1 base, leaving 23 bases between them. Germline V lookup: CDR1 SGHVS, CDR2 FNYEAQ. The CDR3 spans 18 residues.

This clonotype was seen a handful of times. J is TRBJ2-1 and V is TRBV10-3; the match to TRBD2 covers 9 bases. Matching the DNA end better, TRBJ2-5 makes the J call doubtful. This CDR3 is 17 amino acids long. Germline V gene lookup returns CDR1 ENHRY and CDR2 SYGVKD. CDR3 bases: TGTGCCATCAGTGACCCCGGGGCTAGCGGGGTTGAAGAGACCCAGTACTTC. Residues: CAISDPGASGVEETQYF.

The chain recombines TRBV15 with TRBJ2-3; 8 bases line up with TRBD2. The CDR3 runs to 17 residues. J gave up 4 bases and V 1 base, and 10 bases lay outside the gene matches. Germline CDR1 is LNHNV and CDR2 is YYDKDF (reference sequence). CDR3 in amino acids: CATSRAPKRGFPDTQYF. Written as DNA, the CDR3 is TGTGCCACCAGCAGAGCTCCCAAGCGGGGGTTCCCAGATACGCAGTATTTT.

The chain has TRBV11-2 and TRBJ2-7; 9 bases align to TRBD1. Germline-derived CDR1 and CDR2 are SGHAT and FQNNGV. Losses at the gene ends were 6 bases for V and 1 base for J; bases not matched to a gene: 7. This CDR3 comprises 15 residues. CDR3 bases: TGTGCCAGCAGTGCGGACAGGGGCCTTTCCTACGAGCAGTACTTC. It codes for CASSADRGLSYEQYF.

There are a few counts of this clonotype. The chain carries TRBV7-9 and TRBJ1-1, with 7 bases fitting TRBD1. CDR3 length equals 13 residues. Germline V gene sequence: CDR1 SEHNR, CDR2 FQNEAQ (reference sequence). J gave up 7 bases and V 5 bases, and 7 bases lay outside the gene matches. Here the CDR3 DNA reads TGTGCCAGCAGCGAAATGGCAGGGGGTGAAGCTTTCTTT. Amino acid sequence: CASSEMAGGEAFF.

V usage is TRBV12-3 or TRBV12-4 and J usage is TRBJ2-2; no firm D call. The V end lost 5 bases, the J end lost 1 base, and 8 bases lay between the germline ends. The CDR3 has 14 amino acids. CDR3 in amino acids: CASSPLENTGELFF. The DNA for the CDR3 is TGTGCCAGCAGTCCCCTGGAGAACACCGGGGAGCTGTTTTTT.

This clonotype was found a few times. This rearrangement joins TRBV5-1 to TRBJ2-7; 9 nucleotides agree with TRBD1. V trimming: 4 bases; J trimming: 5 bases; junction bases outside the gene matches: 4. Germline values: CDR1 SGHRS, CDR2 YFSETQ. The CDR3 is 13 residues long. The CDR3, as DNA: TGCGCCAGCAGCCGACAGGGGGGAGACGAGCAGTACTTC. It specifies CASSRQGGDEQYF.

The chain couples TRBV6-5 to TRBJ1-6; 7 nucleotides match TRBD1. J was trimmed by 15 bases and V by 0 bases; bases with no gene match: 8. Germline V gene data show CDR1 as MNHEY and CDR2 as SVGAGI. The CDR3 extends over 14 amino acids. This chain's CDR3 is CASSYSRDSLFLHF. For the CDR3, the DNA is TGTGCCAGCAGTTACTCGAGGGACAGCCTTTTCCTCCACTTT.

This clonotype came up a few times. The chain joins TRBV4-2 to TRBJ2-1; D not certain. With 1 base removed from V and 4 bases from J, the gap between germline ends came to 11 bases. The V gene's germline CDR1 is LGHNA and CDR2 YNFKEQ. The CDR3 covers 15 residues. This CDR3 is CASSQGAGTYNEQFF. The DNA of the CDR3 is TGTGCCAGCAGCCAAGGAGCCGGTACTTACAATGAGCAGTTCTTC.